Listed below are T cell receptor beta chains from one sample, sequenced in a study of shared clonotypes between healthy human individuals. Assay used: immunoSEQ multiplex PCR; TCRdb lists only in-frame clones, some missing. In the table there are around 2.1 million clones, roughly 95% of which are singletons. The material sequenced was naive CD4+ T cells sorted from blood. Receptors were obtained from a man in his late teens or twenties in good health. Each CDR3 is given with its conserved first and last residue. The order of the fields is D gene, J gene, clone size, V gene, CDR3 DNA, CDR3 protein. The D gene is left open where the match is weak. Clone size is given for some rows only: seen once, a few or many times, or a class if the clone is expanded.

D gene: TRBD2
J gene: TRBJ2-5
clone size: NA
V gene: TRBV6-5
CDR3 DNA: TGTGCCAGCAGTTACTCGGGCGCAGCGGGGGGAGAGACCCAGTACTTC
CDR3 protein: CASSYSGAAGGETQYF

D gene: NA
J gene: TRBJ1-3
clone size: NA
V gene: TRBV4-1
CDR3 DNA: TGCGCCAGCAGCCAAGAATTCTCTGGAAACACCATATATTTT
CDR3 protein: CASSQEFSGNTIYF

D gene: TRBD2
J gene: TRBJ2-3
clone size: once
V gene: TRBV11-2
CDR3 DNA: TGTGCCAGCAGCTTAGGGCCGGGAGGGCCTATAGATACGCAGTATTTT
CDR3 protein: CASSLGPGGPIDTQYF

D gene: NA
J gene: TRBJ1-5
clone size: few
V gene: TRBV6-6
CDR3 DNA: TGTGCCAGCAGTTACTCGGGGGCCGCGGCCCAGCATTTT
CDR3 protein: CASSYSGAAAQHF

D gene: NA
J gene: TRBJ2-7
clone size: NA
V gene: TRBV10-3
CDR3 DNA: TGTGCCATCAATTGCTCGGGACATTACGAGCAGTACTTC
CDR3 protein: CAINCSGHYEQYF

D gene: NA
J gene: TRBJ1-4
clone size: NA
V gene: TRBV7-8
CDR3 DNA: TGTGCCAGCAGCTTAGATGCAACTAATGAAAAACTGTTTTTT
CDR3 protein: CASSLDATNEKLFF

D gene: TRBD1
J gene: TRBJ1-5
clone size: NA
V gene: TRBV5-4
CDR3 DNA: TGTGCCAGCAGCCGGAGAGGGGGCAGGGACATTATAGATCAGCCCCAGCATTTT
CDR3 protein: CASSRRGGRDIIDQPQHF

D gene: NA
J gene: TRBJ1-5
clone size: NA
V gene: TRBV11-1
CDR3 DNA: TGTGCCAGCAGCTCGACAGATGATCAGCCCCAGCATTTT
CDR3 protein: CASSSTDDQPQHF

D gene: NA
J gene: TRBJ1-3
clone size: NA
V gene: TRBV18
CDR3 DNA: TGTGCCAGCTCACCAACGGGGAGCTCTGGAAACACCATATATTTT
CDR3 protein: CASSPTGSSGNTIYF

D gene: NA
J gene: TRBJ2-7
clone size: once
V gene: TRBV6-5
CDR3 DNA: TGTGCCAGCAGTCGACCTAGCAGCCCCTACGAGCAGTACTTC
CDR3 protein: CASSRPSSPYEQYF

D gene: NA
J gene: TRBJ1-2
clone size: NA
V gene: TRBV7-9
CDR3 DNA: TGTGCCAGCAGCAATACGGATTCTTGGACCTTC
CDR3 protein: CASSNTDSWTF

D gene: NA
J gene: TRBJ2-3
clone size: few
V gene: TRBV18
CDR3 DNA: TGTGCCAGCTCACCACGCCTCACAGATACGCAGTATTTT
CDR3 protein: CASSPRLTDTQYF

D gene: TRBD1
J gene: TRBJ1-1
clone size: NA
V gene: TRBV11-2
CDR3 DNA: TGTGCCAGCAGCTCCCGGACAGGGGGGAACACTGAAGCTTTCTTT
CDR3 protein: CASSSRTGGNTEAFF

D gene: TRBD2
J gene: TRBJ2-7
clone size: once
V gene: TRBV4-3
CDR3 DNA: TGCGCCAGCAGCTACTCTGCGGGAGGGCCCGGGTACGAGCAGTACTTC
CDR3 protein: CASSYSAGGPGYEQYF

D gene: TRBD2
J gene: TRBJ2-5
clone size: NA
V gene: TRBV9
CDR3 DNA: TGTGCCAGCACCGTGACTAGCGGGAGGGGAGAGACCCAGTACTTC
CDR3 protein: CASTVTSGRGETQYF

D gene: NA
J gene: TRBJ1-3
clone size: once
V gene: TRBV28
CDR3 DNA: TGTGCCAGCAGTTTTGAGGGGGGAAACACCATATATTTT
CDR3 protein: CASSFEGGNTIYF

D gene: TRBD1
J gene: TRBJ2-3
clone size: NA
V gene: TRBV5-4
CDR3 DNA: TGTGCCAGCAGCCTCGGACAGGGGAAGGCAGATACGCAGTATTTT
CDR3 protein: CASSLGQGKADTQYF

D gene: NA
J gene: TRBJ1-4
clone size: NA
V gene: TRBV5-1
CDR3 DNA: TGCGCCAGCAGCCGGGAGACAGGCCTTAATGAAAAACTGTTTTTT
CDR3 protein: CASSRETGLNEKLFF

D gene: NA
J gene: TRBJ2-7
clone size: NA
V gene: TRBV19
CDR3 DNA: TGTGCCAGTAGTTTAAAGAGCTACGAGCAGTACTTC
CDR3 protein: CASSLKSYEQYF

D gene: NA
J gene: TRBJ2-2
clone size: NA
V gene: TRBV27
CDR3 DNA: TGTGCCAGCAGTCCCACCTGGGGCACCGGGGAGCTGTTTTTT
CDR3 protein: CASSPTWGTGELFF

D gene: TRBD1
J gene: TRBJ1-2
clone size: NA
V gene: TRBV30
CDR3 DNA: TGTGCCTGGACAGGGGGCCCCTACTATGGCTACACCTTC
CDR3 protein: CAWTGGPYYGYTF

D gene: NA
J gene: TRBJ1-4
clone size: NA
V gene: TRBV28
CDR3 DNA: TGTGCCAGCCGAGGAGGGGGTACTGAAAAACTGTTTTTT
CDR3 protein: CASRGGGTEKLFF

D gene: NA
J gene: TRBJ1-1
clone size: NA
V gene: TRBV29-1
CDR3 DNA: TGCAGCGGAGGGGGAGCGAACACTGAAGCTTTCTTT
CDR3 protein: CSGGGANTEAFF

D gene: NA
J gene: TRBJ1-1
clone size: NA
V gene: TRBV5-1
CDR3 DNA: TGCGCCAGCAGCTTGAGTCCGGTCATGAACACTGAAGCTTTCTTT
CDR3 protein: CASSLSPVMNTEAFF

D gene: TRBD1
J gene: TRBJ2-5
clone size: NA
V gene: TRBV29-1
CDR3 DNA: TGCAGCGGGAGACAGGGGATAGGAGAGACCCAGTACTTC
CDR3 protein: CSGRQGIGETQYF

D gene: NA
J gene: TRBJ1-2
clone size: NA
V gene: TRBV2
CDR3 DNA: TGTGCCAGCAGTGAATTGGGGGGAAGGAGTGACTATGGCTACACCTTC
CDR3 protein: CASSELGGRSDYGYTF

D gene: NA
J gene: TRBJ1-2
clone size: once
V gene: TRBV18
CDR3 DNA: TGTGCCAGCTCACAGGCCGAGGGGGGCTACACCTTC
CDR3 protein: CASSQAEGGYTF

D gene: TRBD1
J gene: TRBJ2-1
clone size: NA
V gene: TRBV5-7
CDR3 DNA: TGTGCCAGCAGCCACCACCCTTTGACAGGGATCTACAATGAGCAGTTCTTC
CDR3 protein: CASSHHPLTGIYNEQFF

D gene: NA
J gene: TRBJ1-1
clone size: NA
V gene: TRBV18
CDR3 DNA: TGTGCCAGCTCGGAAGGGAACACTGAAGCTTTCTTT
CDR3 protein: CASSEGNTEAFF

D gene: NA
J gene: TRBJ2-1
clone size: NA
V gene: TRBV4-1
CDR3 DNA: TGCGCCAGCAGCCAAGATCAGGGCAATGAGCAGTTCTTC
CDR3 protein: CASSQDQGNEQFF

D gene: NA
J gene: TRBJ1-2
clone size: few
V gene: TRBV2
CDR3 DNA: TGTGCCAGCAGGAAGGGGTATGGCTACACCTTC
CDR3 protein: CASRKGYGYTF

D gene: TRBD2
J gene: TRBJ2-4
clone size: NA
V gene: TRBV28
CDR3 DNA: TGTGCCAGCAGGCCCCCTGGACTAGCGGGGAAGCTCAAAAACATTCAGTACTTC
CDR3 protein: CASRPPGLAGKLKNIQYF

D gene: NA
J gene: TRBJ2-4
clone size: NA
V gene: TRBV6-5
CDR3 DNA: TGTGCCAGCAGTTCCTCGCGCTACTCCCCACATCAGTACTTC
CDR3 protein: CASSSSRYSPHQYF

D gene: NA
J gene: TRBJ1-5
clone size: NA
V gene: TRBV6-5
CDR3 DNA: TGTGCCAGCAGCCGGCAGGGAAATCAGCCCCAGCATTTT
CDR3 protein: CASSRQGNQPQHF

D gene: NA
J gene: TRBJ2-7
clone size: NA
V gene: TRBV19
CDR3 DNA: TGTGCCAGTAGTATCCGGGCCTACGCGAACGAGCAGTACTTC
CDR3 protein: CASSIRAYANEQYF

D gene: TRBD2
J gene: TRBJ2-2
clone size: NA
V gene: TRBV15
CDR3 DNA: TGTGCCTCAACCCCCGGGAGGACGAACACCGGGGAGCTGTTTTTT
CDR3 protein: CASTPGRTNTGELFF

D gene: NA
J gene: TRBJ1-2
clone size: NA
V gene: TRBV10-3
CDR3 DNA: TGTGCCATCACCAAAGGGATAGTAGATGGCTACACCTTC
CDR3 protein: CAITKGIVDGYTF

D gene: NA
J gene: TRBJ2-7
clone size: few
V gene: TRBV4-1
CDR3 DNA: TGCGCCAGCAGCCAAGATAGGTACGAGCAGTACTTC
CDR3 protein: CASSQDRYEQYF

D gene: NA
J gene: TRBJ2-7
clone size: NA
V gene: TRBV28
CDR3 DNA: TGTGCCAGCAGTAAAAAGTCGGCAGGGAACTACGAGCAGTACTTC
CDR3 protein: CASSKKSAGNYEQYF

D gene: NA
J gene: TRBJ2-3
clone size: NA
V gene: TRBV11-2
CDR3 DNA: TGTGCCAGCAGCTTAGTAGCACAAGCGGTGGATACGCAGTATTTT
CDR3 protein: CASSLVAQAVDTQYF

D gene: NA
J gene: TRBJ1-6
clone size: NA
V gene: TRBV25-1
CDR3 DNA: TGTGCCAGCAGGGGGTGGGCGAGCTCCTATAATTCACCCCTCCACTTT
CDR3 protein: CASRGWASSYNSPLHF

D gene: NA
J gene: TRBJ2-4
clone size: NA
V gene: TRBV2
CDR3 DNA: TGTGCCAGCAGTGAATTCGCGTGGGCACAGGATTGGAACATTCAGTACTTC
CDR3 protein: CASSEFAWAQDWNIQYF

D gene: NA
J gene: TRBJ2-7
clone size: NA
V gene: TRBV11-3
CDR3 DNA: TGTGCCAGCAGCTTAGATCAGTCAGGTGTACGATCCTACGAGCAGTACTTC
CDR3 protein: CASSLDQSGVRSYEQYF

D gene: TRBD1
J gene: TRBJ1-1
clone size: NA
V gene: TRBV5-6
CDR3 DNA: TGTGCCAGCACCCGGACAGGGGTAGCTTTCTTT
CDR3 protein: CASTRTGVAFF

D gene: TRBD1
J gene: TRBJ2-1
clone size: NA
V gene: TRBV5-1
CDR3 DNA: TGCGCCAGCAGCTCCGGGACAGGCTACAATGAGCAGTTCTTC
CDR3 protein: CASSSGTGYNEQFF